This TCR beta chain derives from a study of early stage breast cancer tumors (dated by TCRdb to the late 2010s). Looking at the study overall: Of the 15 to 20 invasive breast tumors, eleven to twelve were found to be estrogen receptor-positive, progesterone receptor-positive and HER2-negative. The samples as a whole yielded some 2,500,000 detected templates, corresponding to fewer than 1.4 million unique clonotypes. Of the roughly twelve ER+/PR+/HER2- tumors, eight were classified as invasive ductal carcinomas and four as invasive lobular carcinomas. On average, each sample had roughly 10-fold read coverage. General findings and caveats noted by the study authors: Because the cohort was small, a breakdown by tumor subtype could not be done. Chain pairing and functional markers such as CD4, CD8 and FOXP3 were not captured by bulk genomic DNA sequencing of unsorted cells. Repertoires from blood resembled normal breast more closely than tumor, and using blood as a reference for each tissue separated tumor from normal in about 85% of the 16 patients. Tumors showed about 2.3-fold higher T cell density and higher clonality than adjacent normal breast tissue. Enriched TCRB sequences shared across patients were mostly commonly generated sequences, unlikely to play an important role in the tumor microenvironment.

This clone was observed a single time. Its antigen is currently not known. The input lacks base qualities; no much larger clone sits a single base away. CDR1 and CDR2 are drawn from the germline V gene: ENHRY, SYGVKD. V trim: 5 bases; J trim: 8 bases; unmatched bases: 9. Counted from cysteine to phenylalanine, this CDR3 has 14 amino acids. Only CDR3 DNA is held: 42 bases, read in frame from base 1. The study profiled bulk TCR beta-chain repertoires in matched peripheral blood, tumor and adjacent normal breast tissue taken from about 15 patients with early-stage breast cancer. Before surgery, whole blood (roughly 5-10 mL) was collected into EDTA tubes and processed within 2 hours. Ficoll-Paque centrifugation in SepMate-50 tubes was used to isolate peripheral blood mononuclear cells. PBMCs were cryopreserved in aliquots of roughly 2 to 4.5 million cells in 90% FBS with around 10% DMSO and kept in liquid nitrogen. The Qiagen AllPrep DNA/RNA Mini kit was used for genomic DNA extraction.

Each sample was amplified in two independent genomic DNA replicates, using approximately 550 ng for blood and around 1.5 ug for tumor or normal breast. TCRB sequencing of genomic DNA was carried out with the ImmunoSeq Intro kit according to the manufacturer's instructions. Multiplex PCR was run for around 30 cycles using proprietary primers and spike-in control sequences for absolute quantification. Single-end 150-bp reads were used to sequence an 87-bp fragment spanning the CDR3 and the flanking V and J genes. Seven samples, each with two replicates, were multiplexed per lane of an Illumina MiSeq using version 3.0 chemistry. In the source study's methods: Raw data were processed by the vendor's proprietary pipeline, with both replicates merged into one result per sample. Clonotypes were defined as productive rearrangements sharing the V-gene family, CDR3 amino acid sequence and J-gene segment. Clonality was computed as 1 minus the normalized Shannon entropy (Pielou evenness) of TCRB abundances. T cell density was estimated by dividing total templates by the number of input cells inferred from the DNA input amount. Recon with default parameters was used to estimate total repertoire diversity and clonality. Tumor-enriched clonotypes were defined as having over 0.1% abundance in tumor and at least 32-fold higher abundance than in normal breast. The table was pulled from immuneACCESS by TCRdb, which kept in-frame rearrangements only. Such tables lose some clones; where checked, under half of the loss comes from unresolved V genes, and the rest has no known cause. Clonal size and the V and J genes are those of that table, whereas D and trimming came from the DNA. The sample table holds almost 55,000 clones, of which about 93% were seen once. 5% of the sample is in the top ten clones.

In this chain, TRBV10-3 is recombined with TRBJ1-2, with 9 middle bases fitting TRBD1. Sample: blood. This sequence was found in a person aged 65 to 85 with breast cancer. The encoded CDR3 is CAISPRQGVGGYTF. In nucleotide form, the sequence is TGTGCCATCAGTCCGAGACAGGGGGTTGGGGGCTACACCTTC.